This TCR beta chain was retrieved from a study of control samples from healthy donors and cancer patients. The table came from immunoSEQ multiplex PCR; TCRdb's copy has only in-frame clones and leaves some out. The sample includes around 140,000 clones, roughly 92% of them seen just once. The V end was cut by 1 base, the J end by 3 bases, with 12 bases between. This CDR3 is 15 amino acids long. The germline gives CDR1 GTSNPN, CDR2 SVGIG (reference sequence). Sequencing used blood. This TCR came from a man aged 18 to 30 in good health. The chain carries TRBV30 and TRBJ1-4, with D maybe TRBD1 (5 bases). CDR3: CAWSEGTDPNEKLFF. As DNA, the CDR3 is TGTGCCTGGAGTGAAGGGACGGACCCTAATGAAAAACTGTTTTTT.